This TCR beta chain was retrieved from a study of glioma-infiltrating T cells. Using RNA template, CDR3s of TCR alpha and beta were amplified with iRepertoire arm-PCR. For one-step reverse transcription and amplification, about 85-400 ng of tissue mRNA or PBMC total RNA was used. TCRdb called the multiplex PCR reads again in MiXCR, with one record for every CDR3 protein. The sample shows some 180,000 distinct CDR3 sequences, 32% of them seen only once. Details on this clonotype: The antigen is undetermined.

Study-level results: Tissue and blood shared very few CDR3 sequences.

The sequencing sample was made of glioma tissue, nonneoplastic brain tissue, or PBMCs (not recorded which). This TCR was recovered from a human donor with low-grade glioma or glioblastoma, undergoing nonglioma brain surgery, or in good health (not recorded which).

Here the CDR3 reads CASSPLVAVAGELFF. DNA of the CDR3: TGCGCCAGCAGCCCTCTAGTTGCTGTCGCCGGGGAGCTGTTTTTT. This sequence joins TRBV4-3 and TRBJ2-2; D remains unclear. The ends were cut back, 4 bases at V and 6 bases at J, with 15 bases in the middle. The CDR3 runs 15 residues. Per the germline V gene, CDR1 is LGHNA and CDR2 is YSLEER.